This T cell receptor (beta chain) was sequenced in a study of cytomegalovirus exposure and HLA in healthy donors. About this clone: Its antigen is not identified.

The PCR used 60 Vbeta and 13 Jbeta primers. Sequencing was performed with immunoSEQ multiplex PCR; in TCRdb, only in-frame clones are kept and a portion is missing. The repertoire holds 95,000 to 150,000 clones, with roughly 85% as singletons. The CDR3 is 13 residues long. The V end was cut by 3 bases, the J end by 0 bases, with 5 bases between. Germline V gene lookup returns CDR1 SGHVS and CDR2 FNYEAQ. General study results and limits: A later analysis linked around 17,000 TCR beta sequences to HLA alleles at 0.05 false discovery rate. Later work showed greater clonal expansion in HLA-associated TCR beta chains than in equally common others.

The sequence was collected from a young man in good health and CMV-seropositive. This sequence joins TRBV7-6 and TRBJ1-1; unclear D gene. The sample taken for sequencing was PBMCs. DNA of the CDR3: TGTGCCAGCAGCTTCGACATGAACACTGAAGCTTTCTTT. Encoded protein: CASSFDMNTEAFF.